This is a list of T cell receptor beta chains from one sample in a study of siplizumab effects on memory and regulatory T cells. Only in-frame clones appear in the TCRdb table, and some are missing; sequencing was by immunoSEQ multiplex PCR. The sample holds roughly 100,000 clones; 85% to 95% are singletons and the top ten take around 0.3%. Sequencing was done on a sample of CD4+ T cells sorted from blood. Source of these receptors: a human donor in good health. The CDR3 runs from the conserved cysteine through the conserved F or W. A D gene is named only where the DNA matches it firmly. Part of the rows lack a size; the others show once, few, many or a class for expanded clones.

v_gene: TRBV7-3
abundance: .
j_gene: TRBJ2-1
d_gene: TRBD2
CDR3aa: CASSSTGTSGTYNEQFF
CDR3nt: TGTGCCAGCAGCTCAACTGGGACTAGCGGAACCTACAATGAGCAGTTCTTC

v_gene: TRBV5-4
abundance: once
j_gene: TRBJ2-5
d_gene: TRBD2
CDR3aa: CASSLALAAQETQYF
CDR3nt: TGTGCCAGCAGCCTGGCACTAGCGGCACAAGAGACCCAGTACTTC

v_gene: TRBV20-1
abundance: .
j_gene: TRBJ2-5
d_gene: .
CDR3aa: CSVAIQETQYF
CDR3nt: TGCAGTGTTGCGATCCAAGAGACCCAGTACTTC

v_gene: TRBV18
abundance: .
j_gene: TRBJ1-2
d_gene: TRBD1
CDR3aa: CASSRGGGGYTF
CDR3nt: TGTGCCAGCTCACGAGGGGGCGGAGGCTACACCTTC

v_gene: TRBV27
abundance: .
j_gene: TRBJ2-2
d_gene: TRBD2
CDR3aa: CASSGGLAGIRNTGELFF
CDR3nt: TGTGCCAGCAGTGGGGGACTAGCGGGCATCCGGAACACCGGGGAGCTGTTTTTT

v_gene: TRBV2
abundance: .
j_gene: TRBJ2-1
d_gene: .
CDR3aa: CASRETPVPGDEFF
CDR3nt: TGTGCCAGCAGGGAAACCCCGGTCCCGGGAGACGAGTTCTTC

v_gene: TRBV5-6
abundance: .
j_gene: TRBJ2-1
d_gene: TRBD1
CDR3aa: CASSLGTGSYNEQFF
CDR3nt: TGTGCCAGCAGCTTGGGGACAGGCTCCTACAATGAGCAGTTCTTC

v_gene: TRBV2
abundance: .
j_gene: TRBJ2-7
d_gene: .
CDR3aa: CASSEEVGYEQYF
CDR3nt: TGTGCCAGCAGTGAAGAAGTAGGTTACGAGCAGTACTTC

v_gene: TRBV19
abundance: .
j_gene: TRBJ1-2
d_gene: TRBD1
CDR3aa: CASRINIQGASYGYTF
CDR3nt: TGTGCCAGTAGAATCAACATACAGGGGGCCTCTTATGGCTACACCTTC

v_gene: TRBV4-1
abundance: few
j_gene: TRBJ2-7
d_gene: TRBD1
CDR3aa: CASSLGTGSSYEQYF
CDR3nt: TGCGCCAGCAGCCTCGGGACAGGCTCTTCCTACGAGCAGTACTTC

v_gene: TRBV27
abundance: .
j_gene: TRBJ2-6
d_gene: TRBD2
CDR3aa: CASSLSSGLAGAGANVLTF
CDR3nt: TGTGCCAGCAGTTTATCCTCCGGACTAGCGGGCGCTGGGGCCAACGTCCTGACTTTC

v_gene: TRBV7-8
abundance: .
j_gene: TRBJ2-2
d_gene: .
CDR3aa: CASSVDGGGASTGELFF
CDR3nt: TGTGCCAGCAGCGTGGACGGAGGGGGGGCGAGCACCGGGGAGCTGTTTTTT

v_gene: TRBV2
abundance: .
j_gene: TRBJ1-1
d_gene: .
CDR3aa: CASSDLGITEAFF
CDR3nt: TGTGCCAGCAGTGATTTGGGGATCACTGAAGCTTTCTTT

v_gene: TRBV23-1
abundance: once
j_gene: TRBJ1-5
d_gene: TRBD1
CDR3aa: CASSRGTGGADQPQHF
CDR3nt: TGCGCCAGCAGTCGCGGGACAGGGGGCGCCGATCAGCCCCAGCATTTT

v_gene: TRBV6-1
abundance: .
j_gene: TRBJ1-5
d_gene: .
CDR3aa: CASSEAKSFSNQPQHF
CDR3nt: TGTGCCAGCAGTGAAGCGAAGAGCTTTAGCAATCAGCCCCAGCATTTT

v_gene: TRBV27
abundance: .
j_gene: TRBJ2-6
d_gene: .
CDR3aa: CASSFRAWNGAGANVLTF
CDR3nt: TGTGCCAGCAGTTTTCGGGCTTGGAACGGCGCTGGGGCCAACGTCCTGACTTTC

v_gene: TRBV7-9
abundance: .
j_gene: TRBJ2-1
d_gene: TRBD1
CDR3aa: CASSNAAGTGVTDEQFF
CDR3nt: TGTGCCAGCAGCAACGCAGCCGGGACAGGGGTCACTGATGAGCAGTTCTTC

v_gene: TRBV30
abundance: .
j_gene: TRBJ1-2
d_gene: .
CDR3aa: CAWSPFSWKEGGYTF
CDR3nt: TGTGCCTGGAGTCCCTTTAGTTGGAAAGAGGGAGGCTACACCTTC